Reported below is one T cell receptor (beta chain). Its specificity is unknown. This entry belongs to a study of cytomegalovirus exposure and HLA in healthy donors. Study results and caveats: Association of a missense DCLRE1C variant with TCR beta V- and J-gene trimming was reported in a later analysis.

Germline loops: CDR1 LNHDA, CDR2 SQIVND (reference sequence). The V gene lost 3 bases and the J gene lost 2 bases, with 11 bases spanning the gap. The length of the CDR3 is 15 residues. The PCR was carried out with 60 Vbeta primers and 13 Jbeta primers. Libraries were prepared by immunoSEQ multiplex PCR; TCRdb keeps only in-frame clonotypes and omits some of them. The sample gives approximately 180,000 clones, 75% to 80% of which show up once; approximately 6.3% is in the top ten. This chain uses TRBV19 with TRBJ1-3; tentative D call: TRBD1 (5 bases). This sequence was found in a man aged 35 to 55 in good health and CMV-seropositive. Sequencing input: PBMCs. CDR3 nucleotide sequence: TGTGCCAGTAGTATCCGACAGAACACTGGAAACACCATATATTTT. Translated, it gives CASSIRQNTGNTIYF.